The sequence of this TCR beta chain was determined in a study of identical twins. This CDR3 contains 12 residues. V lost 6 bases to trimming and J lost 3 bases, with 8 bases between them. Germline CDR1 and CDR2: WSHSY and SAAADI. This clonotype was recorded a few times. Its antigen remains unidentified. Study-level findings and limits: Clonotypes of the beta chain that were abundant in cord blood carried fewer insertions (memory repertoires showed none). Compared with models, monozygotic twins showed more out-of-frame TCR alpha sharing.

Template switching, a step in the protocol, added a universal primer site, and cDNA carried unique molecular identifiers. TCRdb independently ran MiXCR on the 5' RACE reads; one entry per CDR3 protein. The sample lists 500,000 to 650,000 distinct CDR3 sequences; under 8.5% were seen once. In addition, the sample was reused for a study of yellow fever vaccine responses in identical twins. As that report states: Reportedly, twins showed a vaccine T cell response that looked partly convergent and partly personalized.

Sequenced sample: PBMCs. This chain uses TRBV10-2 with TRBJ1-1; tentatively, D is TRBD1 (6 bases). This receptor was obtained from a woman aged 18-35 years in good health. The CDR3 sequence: CASRAGDTEAFF. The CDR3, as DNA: TGCGCCAGCAGGGCAGGGGACACTGAAGCTTTCTTT.